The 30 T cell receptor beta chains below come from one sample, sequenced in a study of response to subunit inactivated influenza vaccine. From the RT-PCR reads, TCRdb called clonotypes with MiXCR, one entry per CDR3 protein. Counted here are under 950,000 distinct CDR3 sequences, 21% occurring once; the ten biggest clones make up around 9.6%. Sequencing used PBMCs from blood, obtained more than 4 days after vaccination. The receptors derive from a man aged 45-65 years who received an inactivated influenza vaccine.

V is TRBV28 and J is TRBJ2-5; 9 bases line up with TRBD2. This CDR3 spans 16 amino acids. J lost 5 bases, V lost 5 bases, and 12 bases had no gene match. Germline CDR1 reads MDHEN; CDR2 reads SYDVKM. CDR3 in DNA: TGTGCCAGCAGTCCCCCAGGGCGGGGGGGCCTTGAGACCCAGTACTTC. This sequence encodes CASSPPGRGGLETQYF.

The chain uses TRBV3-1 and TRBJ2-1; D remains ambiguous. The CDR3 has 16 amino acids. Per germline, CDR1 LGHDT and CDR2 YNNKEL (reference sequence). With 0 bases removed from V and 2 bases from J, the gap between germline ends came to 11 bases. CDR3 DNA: TGTGCCAGCAGCCAAGATATAGGGCAAACCTACAATGAGCAGTTCTTC. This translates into CASSQDIGQTYNEQFF.

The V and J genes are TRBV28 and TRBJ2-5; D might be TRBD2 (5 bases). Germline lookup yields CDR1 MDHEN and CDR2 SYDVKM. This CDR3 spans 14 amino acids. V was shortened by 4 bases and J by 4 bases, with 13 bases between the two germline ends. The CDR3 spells CASSSPSIPETQYF. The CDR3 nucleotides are TGTGCCAGCAGTTCCCCTAGCATCCCAGAGACCCAGTACTTC.

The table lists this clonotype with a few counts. CDR3 amino acids: CASSPIRDRGYEQYF. For the CDR3, the DNA is TGTGCCAGCAGCCCTATTCGGGACAGGGGTTACGAGCAGTACTTC. This sequence joins TRBV11-2 and TRBJ2-7; 10 bases are shared with TRBD1. V trimming: 5 bases; J trimming: 4 bases; junction bases outside the gene matches: 8. Germline V lookup: CDR1 SGHAT, CDR2 FQNNGV. The CDR3 consists of 15 residues.

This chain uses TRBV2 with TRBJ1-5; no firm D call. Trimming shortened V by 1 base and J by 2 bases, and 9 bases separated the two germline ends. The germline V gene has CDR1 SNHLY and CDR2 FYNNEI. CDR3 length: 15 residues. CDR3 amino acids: CASSEEVGGNQPQHF. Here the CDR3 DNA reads TGTGCCAGCAGTGAAGAGGTTGGAGGCAATCAGCCCCAGCATTTT.

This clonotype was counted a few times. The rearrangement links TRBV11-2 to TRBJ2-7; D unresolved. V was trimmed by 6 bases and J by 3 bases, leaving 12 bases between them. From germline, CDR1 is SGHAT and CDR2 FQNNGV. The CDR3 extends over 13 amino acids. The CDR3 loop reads CASRLPGIYEQYF. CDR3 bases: TGTGCCAGCAGACTCCCTGGCATCTACGAGCAGTACTTC.

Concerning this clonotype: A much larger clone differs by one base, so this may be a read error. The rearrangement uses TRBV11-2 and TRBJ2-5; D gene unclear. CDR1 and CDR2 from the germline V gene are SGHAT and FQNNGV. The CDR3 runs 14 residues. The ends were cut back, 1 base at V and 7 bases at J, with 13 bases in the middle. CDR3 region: CASSLASSKVTQYF. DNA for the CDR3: TGTGCCAGCAGCTTAGCCAGCAGTAAAGTGACCCAGTACTTC. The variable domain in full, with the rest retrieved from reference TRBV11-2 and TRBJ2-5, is EAGVAQSPRYKIIEKRQSVAFWCNPISGHATLYWYQQILGQGPKLLIQFQNNGVVDDSQLPKDRFSAERLKGVDSTLKIQPAKLEDSAVYLCASSLASSKVTQYFGPGTRLLVL.

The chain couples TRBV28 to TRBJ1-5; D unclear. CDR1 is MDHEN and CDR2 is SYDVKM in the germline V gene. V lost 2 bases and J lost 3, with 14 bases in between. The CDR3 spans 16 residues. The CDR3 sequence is CASSLIGQFLNQPQHF. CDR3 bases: TGTGCCAGCAGTTTAATTGGGCAGTTCCTCAATCAGCCCCAGCATTTT.

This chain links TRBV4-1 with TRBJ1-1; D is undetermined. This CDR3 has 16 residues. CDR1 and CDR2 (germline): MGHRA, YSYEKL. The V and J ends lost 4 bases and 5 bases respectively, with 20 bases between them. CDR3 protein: CASSPRLTSSSTEAFF. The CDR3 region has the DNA TGCGCCAGCAGCCCAAGATTGACCAGCAGTTCTACTGAAGCTTTCTTT.

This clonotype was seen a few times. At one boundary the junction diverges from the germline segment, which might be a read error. This chain's CDR3 is CSARGRGEQFF. The CDR3 DNA reads as TGCAGTGCCAGAGGGCGGGGTGAGCAGTTCTTC. The chain recombines TRBV20-1 with TRBJ2-1, with a tentative D call TRBD2 (6 bases). The CDR3 sequence is 11 residues long. Germline assignment: CDR1 DFQATT and CDR2 SNEGSKA (reference sequence).

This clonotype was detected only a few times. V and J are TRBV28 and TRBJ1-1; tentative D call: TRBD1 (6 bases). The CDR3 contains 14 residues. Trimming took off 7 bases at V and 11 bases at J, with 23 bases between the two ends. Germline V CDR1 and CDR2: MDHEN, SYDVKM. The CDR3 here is CASNNRGGDVWAFF. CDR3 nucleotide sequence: TGTGCCAGCAATAATAGGGGGGGCGATGTGTGGGCTTTCTTT.

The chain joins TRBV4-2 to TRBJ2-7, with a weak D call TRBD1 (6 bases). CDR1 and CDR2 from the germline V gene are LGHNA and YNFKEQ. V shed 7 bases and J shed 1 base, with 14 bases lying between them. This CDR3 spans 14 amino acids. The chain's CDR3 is CASTRGGDSYEQYF. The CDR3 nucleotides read TGTGCCAGCACCCGAGGGGGAGATTCCTACGAGCAGTACTTC.

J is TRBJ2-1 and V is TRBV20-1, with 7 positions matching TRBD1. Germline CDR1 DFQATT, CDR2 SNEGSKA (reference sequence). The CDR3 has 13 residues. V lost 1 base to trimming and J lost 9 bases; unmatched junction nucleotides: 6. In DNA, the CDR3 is TGCAGTGCTAGAGTGGTGAGGGACAGTGAGCAGTTCTTC. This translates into CSARVVRDSEQFF.

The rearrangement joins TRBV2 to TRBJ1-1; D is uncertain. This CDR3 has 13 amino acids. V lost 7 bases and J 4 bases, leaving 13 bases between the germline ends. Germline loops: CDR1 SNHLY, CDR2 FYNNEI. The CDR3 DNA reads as TGTGCCAGCAAGGGCGGAACGGCCACTGAAGCTTTCTTT. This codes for CASKGGTATEAFF.

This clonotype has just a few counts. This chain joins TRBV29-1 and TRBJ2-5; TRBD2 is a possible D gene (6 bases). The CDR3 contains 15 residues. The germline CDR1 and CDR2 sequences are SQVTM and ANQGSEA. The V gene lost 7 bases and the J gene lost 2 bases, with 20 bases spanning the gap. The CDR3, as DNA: TGCAGCGGAAATACCCGGGACTCAGCACAAGAGACCCAGTACTTC. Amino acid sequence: CSGNTRDSAQETQYF.

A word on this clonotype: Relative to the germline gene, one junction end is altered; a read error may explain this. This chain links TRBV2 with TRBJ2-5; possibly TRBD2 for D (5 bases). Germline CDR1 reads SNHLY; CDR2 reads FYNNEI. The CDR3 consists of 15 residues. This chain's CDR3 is CASTEGRGPQETQYF. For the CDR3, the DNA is TGTGCCAGCACTGAAGGTCGGGGTCCCCAAGAGACCCAGTACTTC.

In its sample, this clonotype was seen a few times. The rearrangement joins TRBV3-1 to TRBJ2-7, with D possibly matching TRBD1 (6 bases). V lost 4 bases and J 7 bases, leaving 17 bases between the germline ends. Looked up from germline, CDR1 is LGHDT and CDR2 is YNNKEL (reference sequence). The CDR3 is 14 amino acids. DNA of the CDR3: TGTGCCAGCAGCCTTCAGACCGGTCAGGGGGAGCAGTACTTC. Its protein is CASSLQTGQGEQYF.

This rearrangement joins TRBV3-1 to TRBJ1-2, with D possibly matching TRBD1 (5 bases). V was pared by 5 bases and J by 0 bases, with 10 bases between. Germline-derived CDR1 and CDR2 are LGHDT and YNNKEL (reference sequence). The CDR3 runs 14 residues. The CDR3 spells CASSGGLANYGYTF. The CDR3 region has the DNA TGTGCCAGCAGCGGGGGACTCGCTAACTATGGCTACACCTTC.

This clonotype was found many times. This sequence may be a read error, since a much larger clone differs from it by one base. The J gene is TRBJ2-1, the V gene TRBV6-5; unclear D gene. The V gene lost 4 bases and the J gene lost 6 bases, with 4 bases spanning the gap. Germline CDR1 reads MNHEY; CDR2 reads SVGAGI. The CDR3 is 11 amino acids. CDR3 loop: CASSFANEQFF. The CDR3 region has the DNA TGTGCCAGCAGTTTCGCCAATGAGCAGTTCTTC.

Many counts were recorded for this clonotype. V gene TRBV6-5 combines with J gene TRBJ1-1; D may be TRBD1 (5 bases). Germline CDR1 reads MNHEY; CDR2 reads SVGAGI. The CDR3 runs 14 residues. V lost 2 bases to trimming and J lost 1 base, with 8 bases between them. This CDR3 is CASSYQGGNTEAFF. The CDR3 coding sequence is TGTGCCAGCAGTTACCAGGGAGGGAACACTGAAGCTTTCTTT.

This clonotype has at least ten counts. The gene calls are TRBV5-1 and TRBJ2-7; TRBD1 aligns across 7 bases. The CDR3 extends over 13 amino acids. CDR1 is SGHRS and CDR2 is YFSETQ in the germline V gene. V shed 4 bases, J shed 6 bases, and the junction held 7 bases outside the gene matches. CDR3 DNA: TGCGCCAGCAGCCTGGACAGGAATAGCGAGCAGTACTTC. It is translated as CASSLDRNSEQYF.

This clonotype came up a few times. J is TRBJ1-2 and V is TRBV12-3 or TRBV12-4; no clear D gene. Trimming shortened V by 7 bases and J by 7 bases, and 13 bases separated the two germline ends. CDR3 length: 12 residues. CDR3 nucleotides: TGTGCCAGCACGTCTGGAGGCATTGGCTACACCTTC. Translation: CASTSGGIGYTF.

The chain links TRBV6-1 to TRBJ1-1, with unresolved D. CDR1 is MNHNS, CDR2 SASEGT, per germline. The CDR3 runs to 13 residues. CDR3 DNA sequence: TGTGCTGCCTCTGGCAGTTCGGACACTGAAGCTTTCTTT. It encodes CAASGSSDTEAFF.

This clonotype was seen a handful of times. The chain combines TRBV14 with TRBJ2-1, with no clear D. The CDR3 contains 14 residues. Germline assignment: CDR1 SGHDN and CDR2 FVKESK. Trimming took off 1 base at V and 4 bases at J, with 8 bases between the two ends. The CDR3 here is CASSQVTKYNEQFF. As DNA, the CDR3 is TGTGCCAGCAGCCAAGTCACTAAATACAATGAGCAGTTCTTC.

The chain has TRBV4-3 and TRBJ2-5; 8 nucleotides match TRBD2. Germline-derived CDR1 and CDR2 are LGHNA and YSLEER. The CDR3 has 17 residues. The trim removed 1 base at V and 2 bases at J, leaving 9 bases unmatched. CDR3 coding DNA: TGCGCCAGCAGCCAAGTAAGGGCTAGCGGGTATCAAGAGACCCAGTACTTC. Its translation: CASSQVRASGYQETQYF.

The CDR3 DNA is TGCGCCAGCAGCCAAGTTACAGGGTTAGCAGTAGCCGGGGAGCTGTTTTTT. Translating gives CASSQVTGLAVAGELFF. The chain joins TRBV4-3 to TRBJ2-2, with TRBD1 as a possible D gene (6 bases). Trimming stripped 1 base from V and 6 bases from J, with 18 bases between. This CDR3 is 17 amino acids long. Germline V CDR1 and CDR2: LGHNA, YSLEER.

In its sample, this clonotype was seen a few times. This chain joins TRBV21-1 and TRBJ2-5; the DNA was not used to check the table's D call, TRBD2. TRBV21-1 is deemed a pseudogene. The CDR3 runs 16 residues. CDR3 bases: TGTGCCAGCAGCAAAGTTTGGGGCCCGTCGAGTTGGACCCAGTACTTC. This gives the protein CASSKVWGPSSWTQYF.

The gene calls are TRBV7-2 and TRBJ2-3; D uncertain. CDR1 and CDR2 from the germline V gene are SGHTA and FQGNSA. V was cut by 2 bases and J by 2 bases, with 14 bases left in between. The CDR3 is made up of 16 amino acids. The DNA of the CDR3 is TGTGCCAGCAGCTTACTTCCCGGACCGATCACAGATACGCAGTATTTT. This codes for CASSLLPGPITDTQYF.

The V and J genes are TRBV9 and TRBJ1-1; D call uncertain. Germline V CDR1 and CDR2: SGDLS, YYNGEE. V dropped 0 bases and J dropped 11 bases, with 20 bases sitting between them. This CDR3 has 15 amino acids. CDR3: CASSVEVTPGIEAFF. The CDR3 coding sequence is TGTGCCAGCAGCGTAGAGGTCACCCCGGGCATCGAGGCTTTCTTT.

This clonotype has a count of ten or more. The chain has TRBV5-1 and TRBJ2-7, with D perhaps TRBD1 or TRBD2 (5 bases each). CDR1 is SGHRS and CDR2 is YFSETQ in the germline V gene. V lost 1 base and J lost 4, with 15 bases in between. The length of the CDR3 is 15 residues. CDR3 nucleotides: TGCGCCAGCAGCTTGAATGCCGGGACGGAGTACGAGCAGTACTTC. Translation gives CASSLNAGTEYEQYF.